The 10 T cell receptor beta chains presented below share a single source sample, sequenced in a study of blood T cell repertoires in COVID-19. Here immunoSEQ multiplex PCR was the method, and the copy in TCRdb shows in-frame clones only, minus some. The repertoire consists of 130,000 to 150,000 clones, with about nine tenths occurring once and the leading ten covering around 11%. The sequenced sample consisted of PBMCs or T cells enriched from blood (not recorded which). The receptor source for this set is a man aged 60 to 69 who had recovered from COVID-19.

J is TRBJ2-1 and V is TRBV27; D perhaps matches TRBD1 (6 bases). V lost 3 bases, J lost 7 bases, and 16 bases lay in between. The CDR3 is 15 residues long. The V gene's germline CDR1 is MNHEY and CDR2 SMNVEV (reference sequence). The CDR3 region is CASSFRPTGYNEQFF. In nucleotides, the CDR3 is TGTGCCAGCAGTTTCCGACCGACAGGATATAATGAGCAGTTCTTC.

V usage is TRBV19 and J usage is TRBJ2-1; D possibly corresponds to TRBD1 (6 bases). The V gene lost 7 bases and the J gene lost 0 bases, with 16 bases spanning the gap. Per germline, CDR1 LNHDA and CDR2 SQIVND (reference sequence). The CDR3 length is 16 residues. The CDR3 is CASTPRGTSSYNEQFF. The CDR3 nucleotides read TGTGCCAGTACCCCCAGGGGAACGAGCTCCTACAATGAGCAGTTCTTC.

The gene calls are TRBV5-4 and TRBJ2-3; 10 positions match TRBD2. This CDR3 has 16 amino acids. V gave up 4 bases and J gave up 1 base; unmatched junction bases: 6. Germline lookup yields CDR1 SGHNT and CDR2 YYREEE (reference sequence). This CDR3 is CASSPHGLAGTDTQYF. CDR3 coding DNA: TGTGCCAGCAGCCCACATGGACTAGCGGGCACAGATACGCAGTATTTT. The full variable domain, its missing parts supplied by reference TRBV5-4 and TRBJ2-3, is ETGVTQSPTHLIKTRGQQVTLRCSSQSGHNTVSWYQQALGQGPQFIFQYYREEENGRGNFPPRFSGLQFPNYSSELNVNALELDDSALYLCASSPHGLAGTDTQYFGPGTRLTVL.

The chain couples TRBV30 to TRBJ1-2; TRBD1 might be the D (5 bases). V was cut by 4 bases and J by 2 bases, with 11 bases left in between. This CDR3 has 13 amino acids. Germline V gene lookup returns CDR1 GTSNPN and CDR2 SVGIG (reference sequence). CDR3 in amino acids: CAWTGRGNYGYTF. The CDR3 DNA sequence: TGTGCCTGGACGGGACGGGGGAACTATGGCTACACCTTC.

V gene TRBV28 combines with J gene TRBJ2-2; D gene ambiguous. The V gene's germline CDR1 is MDHEN and CDR2 SYDVKM. The CDR3 is 12 residues long. With 5 bases removed from V and 8 bases from J, the gap between germline ends came to 9 bases. Written as DNA, the CDR3 is TGTGCCAGCAGTCTCCTAGAGGGGGAGCTGTTTTTT. Its translation: CASSLLEGELFF.

J is TRBJ2-7 and V is TRBV5-5; 9 bases agree with TRBD1. CDR1 is SGHKS, CDR2 YYEKEE, per germline (reference sequence). Losses at the gene ends were 3 bases for V and 2 bases for J; bases not matched to a gene: 9. CDR3 length equals 16 residues. The CDR3 nucleotides read TGTGCCAGCAGCTCTAATTCCGGGACAGGGACCTACGAGCAGTACTTC. As protein: CASSSNSGTGTYEQYF.

CDR3 bases: TGTGCCAGCAGCTTGGTCCGAGCCTTTTACCAAGAGACCCAGTACTTC. This translates into CASSLVRAFYQETQYF. The chain combines TRBV5-8 with TRBJ2-5; unclear D gene. V lost 0 bases, J lost 0 bases, and 12 bases lay in between. The CDR3 is made up of 16 amino acids. Germline CDR1 reads SGHTS; CDR2 reads YDEGEE.

The chain carries TRBV5-8 and TRBJ2-5; 7 bases agree with TRBD2. Trimming at V came to 0 bases and at J to 2 bases, leaving 7 bases not matched to a gene. Per germline, CDR1 SGHTS and CDR2 YDEGEE. The CDR3 contains 16 residues. CDR3 coding DNA: TGTGCCAGCAGCTTGGGCCTCAGCGGGGAGCAAGAGACCCAGTACTTC. This gives the protein CASSLGLSGEQETQYF.

The chain links TRBV5-3 to TRBJ2-1, with 9 bases fitting TRBD2. TRBV5-3 is an open reading frame whose function is uncertain. V shed 6 bases, J shed 6 bases, and the junction held 13 bases outside the gene matches. The CDR3 length is 16 residues. CDR3 in DNA: TGTGCCAGAAACCGCGGGAGGGAAGGCCTCCCCAATGAGCAGTTCTTC. Translation gives CARNRGREGLPNEQFF.

The rearrangement uses TRBV5-1 and TRBJ2-7; D is perhaps TRBD1 (6 bases). Germline assignment: CDR1 SGHRS and CDR2 YFSETQ. This CDR3 has 15 amino acids. Trimming shortened V by 2 bases and J by 1 base, and 13 bases separated the two germline ends. The chain's CDR3 is CASSLGTPGSYEQYF. CDR3 sequence (DNA): TGCGCCAGCAGCTTAGGGACACCTGGATCCTACGAGCAGTACTTC.